Each of the 7 T cell receptor beta chains below was sequenced from the same sample in a study of T cell repertoires and Cas9 in healthy adults. The table came from immunoSEQ multiplex PCR; TCRdb's copy has only in-frame clones and leaves some out. The repertoire includes some 21,000 clones, under 95% of them detected once, and roughly 0.69% sits in the top ten. The sample consisted of CD4+ effector T cells (CD127+, CD25-, CD137-, CD154-) from PBMCs; culture status not recorded. The receptors were gathered from a human donor in good health.

For the CDR3, the DNA is TGTGCCAGCAGCTCCGGACTCTACTCCTACGAGCAGTACTTC. Translated: CASSSGLYSYEQYF. The genes are TRBV5-4 and TRBJ2-7; D is possibly TRBD2 (5 bases). Germline V CDR1 and CDR2: SGHNT, YYREEE (reference sequence). This CDR3 has 14 residues. V dropped 3 bases and J dropped 0 bases, with 10 bases sitting between them.

The V and J genes are TRBV6-1 and TRBJ1-1, with no clear D. Trimming removed 1 base from V and 0 bases from J, with 9 bases in between. Germline V CDR1 and CDR2: MNHNS, SASEGT. This CDR3 spans 15 amino acids. This CDR3 reads CASSEGAAMNTEAFF. The DNA of the CDR3 is TGTGCCAGCAGTGAAGGGGCAGCCATGAACACTGAAGCTTTCTTT.

The CDR3 DNA reads as TGTGCCAGCAGCTTGGAGGGGAACTTGAACACTGAAGCTTTCTTT. It is translated as CASSLEGNLNTEAFF. The chain recombines TRBV5-4 with TRBJ1-1, with D tentatively TRBD1 (5 bases). The CDR3 length is 15 residues. Trimming took off 0 bases at V and 0 bases at J, with 9 bases between the two ends. CDR1 is SGHNT and CDR2 is YYREEE in the germline V gene (reference sequence).

The chain has TRBV7-9 and TRBJ1-4; 8 bases are a match to TRBD1. The CDR3 has 14 amino acids. Germline CDR1 reads SEHNR; CDR2 reads FQNEAQ (reference sequence). V lost 1 base to trimming and J lost 5 bases; unmatched junction nucleotides: 0. The DNA of the CDR3 is TGTGCCAGCAGCTTAGGACAGGGGAATGAAAAACTGTTTTTT. It is translated as CASSLGQGNEKLFF.

The chain employs TRBV19 and TRBJ2-7; no clear D gene. This CDR3 has 10 residues. CDR1 LNHDA and CDR2 SQIVND come from the germline V gene (reference sequence). The V and J ends lost 8 bases and 2 bases respectively, with 4 bases between them. CDR3 DNA sequence: TGTGCCAGTGGGACCTACGAGCAGTACTTC. Translation: CASGTYEQYF.

A word on this clone: One junction end disagrees with the germline gene, perhaps due to a read error. The V and J genes are TRBV2 and TRBJ2-5, with unresolved D. The CDR3 has 14 residues. CDR1 and CDR2 (germline): SNHLY, FYNNEI. The chain's CDR3 is CASREDSLRETQYF. The CDR3 region has the DNA TGTGCCAGCAGAGAAGATAGCTTGCGGGAGACCCAGTACTTC.

This clone is a singleton in its sample. V and J are TRBV6-5 and TRBJ1-2, with a weak D call TRBD1 (5 bases). CDR1 is MNHEY and CDR2 is SVGAGI in the germline V gene. The V and J ends lost 5 bases and 5 bases respectively, with 15 bases between them. This CDR3 has 14 residues. The CDR3, as DNA: TGTGCCAGCAGTGTGGGGACGGAGATTTATGGCTACACCTTC. Its translation is CASSVGTEIYGYTF.